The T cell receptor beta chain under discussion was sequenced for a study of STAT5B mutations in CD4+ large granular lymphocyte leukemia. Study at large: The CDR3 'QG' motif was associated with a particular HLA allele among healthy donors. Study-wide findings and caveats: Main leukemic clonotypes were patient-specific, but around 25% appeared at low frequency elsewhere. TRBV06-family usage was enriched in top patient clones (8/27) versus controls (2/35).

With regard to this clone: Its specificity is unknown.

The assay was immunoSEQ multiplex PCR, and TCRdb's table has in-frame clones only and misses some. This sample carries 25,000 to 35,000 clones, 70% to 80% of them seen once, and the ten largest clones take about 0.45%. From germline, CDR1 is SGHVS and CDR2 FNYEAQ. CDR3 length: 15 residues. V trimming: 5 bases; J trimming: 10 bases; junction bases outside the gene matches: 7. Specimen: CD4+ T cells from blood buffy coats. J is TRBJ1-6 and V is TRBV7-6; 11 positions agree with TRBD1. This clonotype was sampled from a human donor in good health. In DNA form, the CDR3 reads TGTGCCAGCAGCCGGACAGGGGGCCCTTGGTCACCCCTCCACTTT. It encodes CASSRTGGPWSPLHF.